The 13 T cell receptor beta chains listed next were all sequenced from one sample in a study of blood T cell repertoires in COVID-19. TCRdb's table, derived via immunoSEQ multiplex PCR, lists solely in-frame clones and lacks some. The sample records more than 40,000 clones, 82% being singletons. The sample comprised peripheral blood. All receptors derive from a human donor with acute or convalescent COVID-19. The donor label of this sample is uncertain.

V usage is TRBV7-2 and J usage is TRBJ1-3; D is possibly TRBD1 (5 bases). Trimming cost V 5 bases and J 2 bases, with 19 bases left between them. In germline, CDR1 is SGHTA, CDR2 FQGNSA. The length of the CDR3 is 17 residues. In nucleotides, the CDR3 is TGTGCCAGCAGCCCCCTTCTGGGGGGGGGAACTGGAAACACCATATATTTT. Translating gives CASSPLLGGGTGNTIYF.

The chain carries TRBV2 and TRBJ1-1; tentative D call: TRBD1 (5 bases). The germline V gene encodes CDR1 SNHLY and CDR2 FYNNEI. V was shortened by 6 bases and J by 0 bases, with 14 bases between the two germline ends. The CDR3 sequence is 15 residues long. CDR3 amino acids: CASRRERQLNTEAFF. CDR3 nucleotides: TGTGCCAGCAGGAGAGAAAGACAGCTGAACACTGAAGCTTTCTTT.

The J gene is TRBJ1-2, the V gene TRBV27, with 7 bases matching TRBD1. The length of the CDR3 is 14 residues. Germline CDR1 reads MNHEY; CDR2 reads SMNVEV (reference sequence). The V and J ends lost 1 base and 8 bases, in that order; junction bases with no gene match: 7. The CDR3 loop is CASSLYEGARGYTF. The CDR3 bases are TGTGCCAGCAGTTTATACGAGGGGGCGCGGGGCTACACCTTC.

The chain joins TRBV19 to TRBJ1-1, with a weak D call TRBD1 (6 bases). V was pared by 6 bases and J by 0 bases, with 14 bases between. CDR3 length equals 15 residues. Germline V lookup: CDR1 LNHDA, CDR2 SQIVND (reference sequence). The CDR3 DNA reads TGTGCCAGTAGGAGGGGAGACAGGCTGAACACTGAAGCTTTCTTT. Translating gives CASRRGDRLNTEAFF.

The V call is TRBV20-1, the J call TRBJ1-5; tentatively, D is TRBD1 (6 bases). The CDR3 runs to 15 residues. Trimming removed 3 bases at V and 3 bases at J, with 15 bases between. In germline, CDR1 is DFQATT, CDR2 SNEGSKA (reference sequence). The CDR3 sequence: CSASRGGDYNQPQHF. CDR3 nucleotide sequence: TGCAGTGCTAGTAGAGGGGGGGATTACAATCAGCCCCAGCATTTT.

This rearrangement joins TRBV7-9 to TRBJ1-2; 8 bases agree with TRBD1. CDR3 length: 13 amino acids. The trim removed 3 bases at V and 3 bases at J, leaving 0 bases unmatched. The V gene's germline CDR1 is SEHNR and CDR2 FQNEAQ (reference sequence). CDR3 bases: TGTGCCAGCAGCTTGGGACAGGACTATGGCTACACCTTC. Amino acids: CASSLGQDYGYTF.

The chain combines TRBV20-1 with TRBJ1-1; D is uncertain. This CDR3 comprises 11 residues. V lost 0 bases, J lost 8 bases, and 7 bases lay in between. The germline V gene encodes CDR1 DFQATT and CDR2 SNEGSKA (reference sequence). The CDR3 here is CSARDREEAFF. CDR3 DNA: TGCAGTGCTAGAGATCGCGAGGAAGCTTTCTTT.

This chain links TRBV6-1 with TRBJ1-2, with a tentative D call TRBD1 (6 bases). Trimming shortened V by 1 base and J by 8 bases, and 17 bases separated the two germline ends. CDR3 length equals 15 residues. CDR1 is MNHNS, CDR2 SASEGT, per germline. The CDR3 sequence: CASSEDGNRVFGYTF. DNA for the CDR3: TGTGCCAGCAGTGAAGATGGGAACAGGGTCTTCGGCTACACCTTC.

A single count supports this clone. The gene calls are TRBV4-2 and TRBJ2-1, with D possibly being TRBD2 (5 bases). The V gene lost 2 bases and the J gene lost 8 bases, with 13 bases spanning the gap. CDR3 length: 14 residues. Germline V gene sequence: CDR1 LGHNA, CDR2 YNFKEQ. CDR3 DNA: TGTGCCAGCAGCCAATCGTGGATGAGGGATGAGCAGTTCTTC. Its protein is CASSQSWMRDEQFF.

The rearrangement uses TRBV4-2 and TRBJ2-1; 7 positions match TRBD1. CDR1 and CDR2 (germline): LGHNA, YNFKEQ. V shed 5 bases and J 1 base; nucleotides not matched to a gene: 5. This CDR3 is built from 15 residues. CDR3 loop: CASSFDRDSYNEQFF. In DNA form, the CDR3 reads TGTGCCAGCAGCTTCGACAGGGATTCCTACAATGAGCAGTTCTTC.

This clone was detected only a few times. The chain uses TRBV7-2 and TRBJ1-2, with unresolved D. CDR3 length equals 13 residues. Germline loops: CDR1 SGHTA, CDR2 FQGNSA. With 8 bases removed from V and 8 bases from J, the gap between germline ends came to 18 bases. The CDR3 DNA is TGTGCCAGCGGGCCCTCCGTGGGCTCAGGCTACACCTTC. Translated, it gives CASGPSVGSGYTF. Complete variable domain (other parts from reference TRBV7-2 and TRBJ1-2): GAGVSQSPSNKVTEKGKDVELRCDPISGHTALYWYRQSLGQGLEFLIYFQGNSAPDKSGLPSDRFSAERTGGSVSTLTIQRTQQEDSAVYLCASGPSVGSGYTFGSGTRLTVV.

The chain employs TRBV15 and TRBJ1-2; TRBD1 matches 7 bases. This CDR3 is 16 amino acids long. V lost 0 bases to trimming and J lost 7 bases; unmatched junction nucleotides: 11. The germline V gene encodes CDR1 LNHNV and CDR2 YYDKDF (reference sequence). The CDR3 DNA reads as TGTGCCACCAGCAGAGATGAGGAGGGGGCAGTCGGTGGCTACACCTTC. Translated, it gives CATSRDEEGAVGGYTF.

The chain recombines TRBV5-1 with TRBJ2-5; tentatively, D is TRBD2 (7 bases). Deletions cut 0 bases from V and 1 base from J, with 10 bases between. Germline V gene data show CDR1 as SGHRS and CDR2 as YFSETQ. This CDR3 has 15 amino acids. Written as DNA, the CDR3 is TGCGCCAGCAGCTTGGAACGGGGGGCCCAAGAGACCCAGTACTTC. It translates to CASSLERGAQETQYF.